Below are 20 T cell receptor beta chains sequenced from a single sample in a study of shared clonotypes between healthy human individuals. The repertoire was sequenced with immunoSEQ multiplex PCR; TCRdb's copy has only in-frame clones and lacks some. The data show about 2 million clones, 95% seen once. Sequences were obtained from naive CD4+ T cells sorted from blood. The subset was: CD45RA+ positively selected. The source is a man aged 18 to 29 in good health.

The genes are TRBV30 and TRBJ2-7; TRBD1 agrees at 11 bases. After removal of 7 bases from V and 4 bases from J, the junction contained 6 bases not matched to a gene. CDR1 and CDR2 (germline): GTSNPN, SVGIG (reference sequence). The CDR3 is 13 residues long. DNA for the CDR3: TGTGCCTTCCTGGACAGGGGGCGGTACGAGCAGTACTTC. This gives the protein CAFLDRGRYEQYF.

This clone was observed once. The V gene is TRBV18, the J gene TRBJ2-2; D uncertain. Trimming pared 6 bases from V and 0 bases from J, leaving 8 bases between. Germline assignment: CDR1 KGHSH and CDR2 LQKENI. This CDR3 comprises 14 residues. The chain's CDR3 is CASSQQTNTGELFF. Written as DNA, the CDR3 is TGTGCCAGCTCCCAGCAGACGAACACCGGGGAGCTGTTTTTT.

The rearrangement joins TRBV5-6 to TRBJ2-5; no reliable D call. The CDR3 has 13 amino acids. Looked up from germline, CDR1 is SGHDT and CDR2 is YYEEEE. V dropped 0 bases and J dropped 2 bases, with 5 bases sitting between them. The CDR3, as DNA: TGTGCCAGCAGCTTGGCGTCTCAAGAGACCCAGTACTTC. The encoded protein is CASSLASQETQYF.

The chain is built from TRBV7-9 and TRBJ2-5; tentative D call: TRBD1 (6 bases). The ends were cut back, 4 bases at V and 3 bases at J, with 15 bases in the middle. CDR3 length equals 15 residues. CDR1 SEHNR and CDR2 FQNEAQ come from the germline V gene (reference sequence). CDR3 DNA: TGTGCCAGCAGCTCCAGACGGGACACAAAAGAGACCCAGTACTTC. This sequence encodes CASSSRRDTKETQYF.

About this clone itself: The sample has other DNA sequences that encode this CDR3 too. The rearrangement uses TRBV5-1 and TRBJ2-1; D is unresolved. Trimming removed 0 bases from V and 0 bases from J, with 7 bases in between. Germline assignment: CDR1 SGHRS and CDR2 YFSETQ. This CDR3 has 15 residues. The CDR3 nucleotides are TGCGCCAGCAGCTTGGGCGGAAGCTCCTACAATGAGCAGTTCTTC. Protein sequence: CASSLGGSSYNEQFF. Looking up the rest from reference TRBV5-1 and TRBJ2-1 gives the full variable domain: KAGVTQTPRYLIKTRGQQVTLSCSPISGHRSVSWYQQTPGQGLQFLFEYFSETQRNKGNFPGRFSGRQFSNSRSEMNVSTLELGDSALYLCASSLGGSSYNEQFFGPGTRLTVL.

A note on this clone: The same CDR3 can be traced to other DNA sequences in this sample. This chain joins TRBV4-1 and TRBJ2-7; 13 nucleotides line up with TRBD2. Trimming at V came to 1 base and at J to 4 bases, leaving 1 base not matched to a gene. Germline V gene sequence: CDR1 MGHRA, CDR2 YSYEKL. This CDR3 has 15 residues. The CDR3 is CASSQVTSGRYEQYF. The CDR3 nucleotides read TGCGCCAGCAGCCAAGTGACTAGCGGGAGGTACGAGCAGTACTTC.

The rearrangement joins TRBV4-1 to TRBJ1-5; D may be TRBD1 (6 bases). V was clipped by 4 bases and J by 0 bases, with 13 bases between them. The V gene's germline CDR1 is MGHRA and CDR2 YSYEKL. The CDR3 spans 16 residues. CDR3 loop: CASSPGAFGSNQPQHF. The CDR3 nucleotides read TGCGCCAGCAGCCCAGGGGCGTTCGGTAGCAATCAGCCCCAGCATTTT.

J is TRBJ1-2 and V is TRBV18; D may be TRBD1 (6 bases). The CDR3 contains 13 residues. The V gene lost 0 bases and the J gene lost 13 bases, with 15 bases spanning the gap. Germline values: CDR1 KGHSH, CDR2 LQKENI. The CDR3 bases are TGTGCCAGCTCACCACCGTGGGGCGGGGGCCTCACCTTC. Amino acids: CASSPPWGGGLTF.

The V call is TRBV30, the J call TRBJ2-1; D is unclear. The CDR3 is made up of 13 amino acids. Germline V gives CDR1 GTSNPN, CDR2 SVGIG (reference sequence). The V end was cut by 2 bases, the J end by 4 bases, with 9 bases between. CDR3 residues: CAWSQYIYNEQFF. The CDR3 DNA follows: TGTGCCTGGAGTCAATATATTTACAATGAGCAGTTCTTC.

The V and J genes are TRBV27 and TRBJ2-1, with 14 bases fitting TRBD2. The junction had 7 bases not matched to a gene; V was cut back by 5 bases and J by 10 bases. CDR1 MNHEY and CDR2 SMNVEV come from the germline V gene (reference sequence). The CDR3 contains 15 residues. CDR3 protein: CASSPTSGRAREQFF. The CDR3 region has the DNA TGTGCCAGCAGTCCGACTAGCGGGAGGGCCCGCGAGCAGTTCTTC.

This chain joins TRBV7-2 and TRBJ2-1, with D unclear. Germline-derived CDR1 and CDR2 are SGHTA and FQGNSA. V was clipped by 3 bases and J by 2 bases, with 11 bases between them. This CDR3 is built from 15 residues. The CDR3, as DNA: TGTGCCAGCAGCTTTTCGCTAGGCCCCTACAATGAGCAGTTCTTC. Translating gives CASSFSLGPYNEQFF. The entire variable domain, with the rest obtained from reference TRBV7-2 and TRBJ2-1, is as follows: GAGVSQSPSNKVTEKGKDVELRCDPISGHTALYWYRQSLGQGLEFLIYFQGNSAPDKSGLPSDRFSAERTGGSVSTLTIQRTQQEDSAVYLCASSFSLGPYNEQFFGPGTRLTVL.

This clone showed up just once. The chain employs TRBV30 and TRBJ1-1, with D unclear. CDR3 size: 13 residues. Germline lookup yields CDR1 GTSNPN and CDR2 SVGIG (reference sequence). V lost 7 bases and J 1 base, leaving 13 bases between the germline ends. The CDR3 here is CASGYRENTEAFF. The CDR3 nucleotides read TGTGCCTCGGGATATCGGGAGAACACTGAAGCTTTCTTT.

This clone was recorded once. V is TRBV20-1 and J is TRBJ2-3; D unclear. V gave up 6 bases and J gave up 5 bases, with 9 bases separating them. The CDR3 covers 11 residues. Germline V gene lookup returns CDR1 DFQATT and CDR2 SNEGSKA (reference sequence). In DNA, the CDR3 is TGCAGTGCCACCTTAGGAGATACGCAGTATTTT. The encoded protein is CSATLGDTQYF.

V gene TRBV30 combines with J gene TRBJ1-3; 7 positions agree with TRBD1. The CDR3 is 16 residues long. Trimming at V came to 3 bases and at J to 0 bases, leaving 8 bases not matched to a gene. Per germline, CDR1 GTSNPN and CDR2 SVGIG (reference sequence). The CDR3 loop is CAWSLVPGGSGNTIYF. The CDR3 coding sequence is TGTGCCTGGAGCTTGGTTCCAGGGGGCTCTGGAAACACCATATATTTT.

The genes are TRBV2 and TRBJ2-5; TRBD1 agrees at 7 bases. Germline V gene data show CDR1 as SNHLY and CDR2 as FYNNEI. CDR3 length equals 15 residues. With 6 bases clipped from V and 1 base from J, the junction kept 8 bases outside the gene matches. CDR3: CASRLTGMVQETQYF. Written as DNA, the CDR3 is TGTGCCAGCAGACTGACAGGGATGGTCCAAGAGACCCAGTACTTC.

The CDR3 sequence is CASRSTKSYEQYF. The CDR3 nucleotides are TGTGCCAGCCGGTCGACAAAAAGTTACGAGCAGTACTTC. The chain recombines TRBV2 with TRBJ2-7; D gene ambiguous. With 8 bases removed from V and 4 bases from J, the gap between germline ends came to 15 bases. CDR1 is SNHLY and CDR2 is FYNNEI in the germline V gene. The CDR3 has 13 residues.

Many counts were recorded for this clone. V and J are TRBV2 and TRBJ2-3; TRBD1 agrees at 9 bases. Germline values: CDR1 SNHLY, CDR2 FYNNEI. V was pared by 5 bases and J by 4 bases, with 4 bases of the junction left unmatched. This CDR3 has 14 residues. CDR3 in amino acids: CASSWDRVADTQYF. CDR3 nucleotides: TGTGCCAGCAGTTGGGACAGGGTGGCAGATACGCAGTATTTT.

The CDR3 sequence is CASSTSDRVANEQYF. The CDR3 nucleotides read TGTGCCAGTAGTACTTCGGACAGGGTTGCTAACGAGCAGTACTTC. The gene calls are TRBV19 and TRBJ2-7, with 8 bases matching TRBD1. Germline trimming cut 4 bases from V and 5 bases from J; bases unmatched to any gene: 10. This CDR3 is 15 amino acids long. Germline assignment: CDR1 LNHDA and CDR2 SQIVND (reference sequence).

V usage is TRBV11-2 and J usage is TRBJ2-1; either TRBD1 or TRBD2 may supply D (6 bases each). The CDR3 has 16 amino acids. The V end lost 5 bases, the J end lost 6 bases, and 20 bases lay between the germline ends. Germline-derived CDR1 and CDR2 are SGHAT and FQNNGV. The CDR3, as DNA: TGTGCCAGCAGCCCCCTCCCGGGGGCCTTGTCCAATGAGCAGTTCTTC. Residues: CASSPLPGALSNEQFF.

The chain recombines TRBV6-5 with TRBJ1-1, with a possible D match to TRBD1 (6 bases). Germline V gene sequence: CDR1 MNHEY, CDR2 SVGAGI. With 0 bases removed from V and 6 bases from J, the gap between germline ends came to 14 bases. The CDR3 runs 15 residues. This CDR3 reads CASSYSDSGSSEAFF. In DNA, the CDR3 is TGTGCCAGCAGTTACTCGGACAGCGGATCATCTGAAGCTTTCTTT.